A single T cell receptor (beta chain) is shown here with its context. The antigen is undetermined. Following autologous stem cell transplantation, relapse occurred in every patient, and exposure to brentuximab vedotin varied. Progressive disease, partial response or complete response was each patient's best response. This specimen belongs to a study of PD-1 blockade in classical Hodgkin lymphoma. Study-wide results and limits: Relapsed/refractory patients reportedly had lower baseline diversity than newly diagnosed patients.

Sequencing used immunoSEQ multiplex PCR; TCRdb keeps in-frame clones, though not all of them. The sample holds about 100,000 clones, approximately 90% seen once. Germline V gene data show CDR1 as LGHNA and CDR2 as YSLEER. This CDR3 has 15 residues. J was trimmed by 5 bases and V by 4 bases; bases with no gene match: 6. This TCR came from a human donor with classical Hodgkin lymphoma. The V and J genes are TRBV4-3 and TRBJ2-1; 9 bases line up with TRBD2. Sequences were derived from peripheral blood mononuclear cells (PBMCs), sampled before the second cycle of nivolumab. The CDR3 DNA follows: TGCGCCAGCAGCCCGCGACTAGCGGACGACAATGAGCAGTTCTTC. This sequence encodes CASSPRLADDNEQFF.